Listed below are T cell receptor beta chains from one sample, sequenced in a study of PD-1 blockade in classical Hodgkin lymphoma. Assay used: immunoSEQ multiplex PCR; TCRdb lists only in-frame clones, some missing. The table lists approximately 30,000 clones, 55% to 85% of them singletons. Sequencing used peripheral blood mononuclear cells (PBMCs), obtained before the fourth cycle of nivolumab. Receptors were obtained from a human donor with classical Hodgkin lymphoma. The CDR3 runs from the conserved cysteine through the conserved F or W. The D gene is left open where the match is weak. Only some rows state a clone size, as once, few, many or a class for expanded clones.

d_call j_call v_call clone_size cdr3_aa cdr3_nt
- TRBJ1-4 TRBV5-1 - CASSLGTRAGPNEKLFF TGCGCCAGCAGCTTGGGTACTAGGGCAGGTCCCAATGAAAAACTGTTTTTT
TRBD2 TRBJ2-5 TRBV2 - CASLVAGPAGTQYF TGTGCCAGCCTCGTAGCGGGTCCTGCGGGGACCCAGTACTTC
- TRBJ2-7 TRBV6-6 - CASSLLGDTYEQYF TGTGCCAGCAGCCTCCTTGGGGATACCTACGAGCAGTACTTC
- TRBJ2-3 TRBV5-8 - CASSSGRAGRSTDTQYF TGTGCCAGCAGCTCCGGAAGGGCGGGGCGAAGCACAGATACGCAGTATTTT
- TRBJ2-1 TRBV7-9 - CASSLRDHNYNEQFF TGTGCCAGCAGCTTACGGGACCATAATTACAATGAGCAGTTCTTC
- TRBJ1-4 TRBV11-2 - CASTTGLTNEKLFF TGTGCCAGTACAACAGGGCTTACTAATGAAAAACTGTTTTTT
- TRBJ2-1 TRBV7-9 few CASSLMEGPYNEQFF TGTGCCAGCAGCTTGATGGAGGGGCCCTACAATGAGCAGTTCTTC
- TRBJ2-3 TRBV4-1 medium-sized CASSHSPSWTDTQYF TGCGCCAGCAGTCACTCTCCTTCTTGGACAGATACGCAGTATTTT
- TRBJ2-1 TRBV6-5 - CASSYSASNNEQFF TGTGCCAGCAGTTACTCGGCCTCCAACAATGAGCAGTTCTTC
TRBD1 TRBJ1-2 TRBV7-8 few CASSFGTTGETYGYTF TGTGCCAGCAGCTTCGGAACGACAGGGGAAACCTATGGCTACACCTTC
- TRBJ1-3 TRBV6-5 - CASSQRTAGNTIYF TGTGCCAGCAGTCAGAGGACAGCTGGAAACACCATATATTTT
TRBD1 TRBJ2-1 TRBV5-6 - CASSLLGQLPYNEQFF TGTGCCAGCAGCTTGCTGGGACAGCTCCCCTACAATGAGCAGTTCTTC
TRBD2 TRBJ2-5 TRBV7-9 once CASSPRAGGQETQYF TGTGCCAGCAGCCCCCGAGCGGGAGGACAAGAGACCCAGTACTTC
TRBD2 TRBJ2-3 TRBV11-2 few CASSPQRGLGTQYF TGTGCCAGCAGCCCCCAGCGGGGGCTAGGCACGCAGTATTTT
- TRBJ1-1 TRBV30 - CAWSTGYTEAFF TGTGCCTGGAGTACAGGTTACACTGAAGCTTTCTTT
TRBD1 TRBJ1-1 TRBV7-9 few CASSLGTGGKTAEAFF TGTGCCAGCAGCTTAGGGACAGGGGGTAAGACAGCTGAAGCTTTCTTT
TRBD1 TRBJ1-2 TRBV7-8 - CASSGSGTGLYGYTF TGTGCCAGCAGCGGTTCCGGGACAGGGTTATATGGCTACACCTTC
- TRBJ1-1 TRBV27 - CASSSWKMAMTEAFF TGTGCCAGCAGTTCATGGAAGATGGCGATGACTGAAGCTTTCTTT
TRBD2 TRBJ2-1 TRBV4-3 - CASSHPGGLAGGYNEQFF TGCGCCAGCAGCCATCCTGGTGGACTAGCGGGGGGGTACAATGAGCAGTTCTTC
TRBD2 TRBJ2-3 TRBV30 medium-sized CAWSAGLAGRSQYF TGTGCCTGGAGTGCCGGACTAGCGGGAAGATCGCAGTATTTT
TRBD2 TRBJ2-7 TRBV11-3 - CASSRTSDSSYEQYF TGTGCCAGCAGCCGCACTAGCGATAGCTCCTACGAGCAGTACTTC
- TRBJ1-1 TRBV7-2 - CASSLVAQGTRAFF TGTGCCAGCAGCTTAGTAGCCCAAGGGACTCGGGCTTTCTTT
TRBD2 TRBJ2-5 TRBV10-3 few CAISERGGRAQETQYF TGTGCCATCAGTGAGAGGGGCGGGAGGGCCCAAGAGACCCAGTACTTC
TRBD2 TRBJ2-5 TRBV7-8 once CASSLGGGTKETQYF TGTGCCAGCAGCTTAGGCGGGGGTACAAAAGAGACCCAGTACTTC